The entry below describes one T cell receptor beta chain. This clone turned up a few times. This receptor's antigen is unknown. It has no much larger one-base neighbor in the sample; base qualities were not kept. Using the deep immunoSEQ assay, TCR CDR3 regions were amplified from genomic DNA by multiplex PCR. For each cell subset, the extracted genomic DNA was distributed evenly across all wells of several immunoSEQ 96-well plates, and each plate served as one replicate. For sorted subsets, around 0.2 ug genomic DNA, equal to approximately 30,000 T cell genomes, was loaded into each replicate PCR. The purified libraries were quantified using a Qubit 3.0 fluorometer, sized with a Bioanalyzer 2100, and then quantified again using the KAPA Library Quantification kit. A separate single-read 150-cycle Illumina NextSeq 550 flow cell was used to sequence each immunoSEQ 96-well plate. In the original analysis: The immunoSEQ output contained only junctional sequences without quality scores, so filtering could not match that applied to full-length reads. To assign V/J genes and CDR3, sequences were annotated using PyIR, a Python wrapper for IgBLAST v1.9, with IMGT germline references. Any read was removed if the V/J assignment was weak (E-value above 1e-6), the CDR3 was missing, or the read contained stop codons, out-of-frame junctions, or ambiguous translated residues. V3J clonotypes were defined as sequences sharing an identical inferred V gene, J gene, and CDR3 amino acid sequence. Percentage overlap between repertoires was calculated by dividing the number of shared unique clonotypes by the size of the smaller repertoire. Repertoire richness was assessed with RTK rarefaction, the Chao1 estimator, and Recon v2.1 estimates of unobserved clonotypes. OLGA was used to compute generation probabilities for all TCRbeta clonotypes that the gDNA method yielded from a few donors. Sourced from immuneACCESS, this table was stored by TCRdb with only in-frame sequences that have V and J called. A share of the clones is absent; for the studies checked, an unresolved V gene accounts for under half, and the remainder has no known explanation. The V and J calls and clone size are taken from that table; D and trimming were inferred from the DNA. The sample table records around 2,000,000 clones; approximately 94% of these occur just once. The ten most abundant clones make up around 1.2% of the sample.

From the cysteine up to the phenylalanine, the CDR3 has a length of 14 residues. Only the CDR3 DNA stays, 42 bases, in frame from base 1. Trimming takes 4 bases off V and 4 bases off J; junction bases not matched to a gene: 4. CDR1 and CDR2, looked up from the germline V gene, are MNHEY and SVGAGI. For the CD8 naive samples, CD45RO-negative cells were positively selected for CCR7, yielding a CD45RA+CCR7+ population from which TemRA cells were excluded. The donors were healthy, HIV-negative adults with no recently reported acute infections or vaccinations. Only Caucasian adults living in Nashville, Tennessee, USA were represented among the donors. After blood collection by leukapheresis, PBMCs were isolated using Ficoll-Histopaque density gradient centrifugation and then cryopreserved in the vapor phase of liquid nitrogen. Analytical flow cytometry was used to check the purity and quantity of every magnetically sorted T cell population. Each sorted fraction had its genomic DNA isolated and then quantified by UV absorbance on a Nanodrop 2000c.

The data were taken from a study of shared clonotypes between healthy human individuals (dated by TCRdb to 2019 to 2021). For the study in its entirety: A couple of women and three men aged 18 to 49 years were included in the cohort. To estimate repertoire size and how much clonotype sharing occurs between individuals, the study deeply sequenced the blood TCR repertoires of roughly 5 healthy adults. For each donor, CD4 naive and CD4 memory were each given three plates, CD8 naive was given two plates, and CD8 memory was given one plate. To increase sequencing depth and limit assay-specific biases, TCR repertoire library preparation and sequencing were carried out by different laboratories using diverse techniques. Per donor, leukapheresis produced somewhere between about 0.9 and 9.5 billion PBMCs. Results and caveats for the whole study, not just this receptor: Sharing across a few donors was observed for approximately 5% of naive CD4, 3.5% of naive CD8, over 2% of memory CD4, and approximately 0.41% of memory CD8 clonotypes. Only blood was sampled, and tissue TCR repertoires likely differ from those in blood. Rarefaction of sorted-subset datasets indicated incomplete sequencing despite the large sequencing depth. Because the study included a small number of donors, the genetic and exposure-history diversity represented was limited. Naive subsets generally had larger estimated clonotype richness than memory subsets did. Compared with non-shared clonotypes, the clonotypes found in all four sorted-subset donors had higher generation probabilities. Pairwise subsampling indicated that sequencing depth was expected to affect the degree of clonotype sharing among donors.

The chain was built from TRBV6-5 and TRBJ1-1, with 9 junctional bases fitting TRBD1. This sequence originates from a man aged 18-30 years in good health. The sample taken for sequencing was naive CD8+ T cells sorted from blood. The sample's cell subset or site, from its label and the paper: CD45RA+CCR7+. The CDR3 reads as follows: CASSWGQGTTEAFF. The DNA sequence reads TGTGCCAGCAGTTGGGGACAGGGAACCACTGAAGCTTTCTTT.